Sequencing of this T cell receptor beta chain was carried out in a study of cytotoxic CD8 clonotypes in ibrutinib-treated CLL (dated by TCRdb to the early 2020s). Regarding the study in general: The cohort had eleven to twelve relapsed/refractory and about 15 treatment-naive patients; 17 were IGHV unmutated. Partial responses were observed in some 24 patients and complete responses in 2; after a median follow-up of 68 months, remission was maintained in roughly 15 patients and progression was observed in approximately twelve. The response samples were drawn at a median of approximately 12 months into treatment, with a range of about 6 to 40 months. On average, each sample had approximately 260,000 productive templates and 96,000 or so productive rearrangements. Of the roughly 90 people in the trial, 25 to 30 had longitudinal samples available. Cryopreserved peripheral blood mononuclear cells were collected at three points: before therapy, at response, and at either sustained remission or disease progression. Every remission and progressive disease sample was obtained while ibrutinib was still being received by the patients. What the authors observed across the whole study: At baseline, clonality was higher than in age-matched healthy donors and showed a strong correlation with circulating CD8+ T-cell counts. Public clonotypes were found to be uncommon and were observed to contract or remain stable during treatment; the increase in clonality was shown to reflect expansion of private clonotypes at ibrutinib response. An increase in clonality was observed at ibrutinib response, with clonality remaining stable during sustained remission and falling back toward baseline at progression. Lymph node repertoires were not examined, and the timing of sampling was not matched between patients in sustained remission and those whose disease progressed.

According to the germline V gene (reference sequence), CDR1 reads LNHDA and CDR2 reads SQIVND. Here V drops 4 bases and J drops 7 bases, and the junction holds 7 bases not matched to any gene. Including the terminal cysteine and phenylalanine, the CDR3 comprises 15 residues. Only the CDR3 DNA is retained, 45 bases long and in frame from the first base. As for this clone: The antigen it recognizes is unknown. There are no base qualities to consult, and no much larger clone falls within one base.

A MiSeq instrument was used for deep resolution sequencing, which targeted depths ranging from 1 in 1 million up to 1 in 200,000 T cells, with coverage averaging 10x for each clonotype. The immunoSEQ hsTCRB Kit was used to generate the TCR beta libraries. The original pipeline was this. ImmunoSEQ Data Assistant and ImmunoSEQ Analyzer were used for data analysis, and V, D and J genes were assigned according to IMGT definitions. Clonality was computed as one minus normalized Shannon entropy of productive rearrangement frequencies, ranging from 0 to 1. Only overrepresented clonotypes making up at least 0.05% of each patient's repertoire were included in the public clonotype analysis. Repertoires from thirteen age-matched healthy donors in immuneACCESS were used as clonality controls. What TCRdb holds here is the immuneACCESS table cut down to in-frame rearrangements. Part of the clones is not present; checked against another copy, under half of the missing clones reflect an unresolved V gene, and the others are unexplained. The D gene and trimming were derived from the DNA, and the V and J assignments and clone size from that table. The sample has 50,000 to 60,000 clones on record, approximately 82% of them singletons. The top ten clonotypes cover about a fifth of the sample.

This specimen's time point label, interpreted: approximately 2 years on ibrutinib. Approximately 2 micrograms of genomic DNA were extracted from cryopreserved PBMCs for TCR beta library preparation. Longitudinal blood samples from CLL patients receiving ibrutinib monotherapy were subjected to high-throughput TCR beta sequencing. Patients were enrolled in a phase 2 open-label single-center ibrutinib monotherapy trial. This clonotype was sampled from a human donor with chronic lymphocytic leukemia. The chain is assembled from TRBV19 and TRBJ2-1, and 10 junction bases match TRBD2. Sequenced here: PBMCs, sampled after 24 months of ibrutinib treatment. CDR3 reads: CASSTVAGGWNEQFF. DNA sequence: TGTGCCAGTAGTACTGTAGCGGGAGGTTGGAATGAGCAGTTCTTC.